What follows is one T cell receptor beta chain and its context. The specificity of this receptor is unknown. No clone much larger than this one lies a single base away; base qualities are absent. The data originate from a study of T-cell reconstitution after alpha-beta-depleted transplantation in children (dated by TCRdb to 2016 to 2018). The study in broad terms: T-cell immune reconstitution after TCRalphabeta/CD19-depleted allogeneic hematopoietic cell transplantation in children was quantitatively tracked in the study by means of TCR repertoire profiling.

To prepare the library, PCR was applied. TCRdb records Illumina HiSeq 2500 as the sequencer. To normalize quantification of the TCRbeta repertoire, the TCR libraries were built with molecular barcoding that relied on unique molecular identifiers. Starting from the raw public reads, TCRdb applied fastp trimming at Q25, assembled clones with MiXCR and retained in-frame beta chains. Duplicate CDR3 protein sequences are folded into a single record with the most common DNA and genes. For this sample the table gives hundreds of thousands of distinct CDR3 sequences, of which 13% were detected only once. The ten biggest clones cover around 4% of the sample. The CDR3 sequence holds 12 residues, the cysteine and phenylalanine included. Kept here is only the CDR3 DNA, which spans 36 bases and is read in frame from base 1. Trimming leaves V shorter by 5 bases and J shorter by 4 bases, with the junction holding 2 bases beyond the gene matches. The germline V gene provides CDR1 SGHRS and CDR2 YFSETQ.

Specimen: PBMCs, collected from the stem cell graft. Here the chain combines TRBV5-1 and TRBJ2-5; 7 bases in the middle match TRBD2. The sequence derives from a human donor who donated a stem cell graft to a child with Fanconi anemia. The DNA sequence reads TGCGCCAGCAGTTGGGGGGGAGAGACCCAGTACTTC. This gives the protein CASSWGGETQYF.